The source of this T cell receptor beta chain is a study of blood T cells in healthy people across ages. Study results and limitations: Naive T cell percentage and TCR beta diversity correlated strongly.

CDR3 length: 14 residues. Germline-derived CDR1 and CDR2 are SGHTA and FQGTGA. Unmatched junction bases numbered 4, after V lost 2 bases and J lost 5 bases. A note on this clonotype: Its antigen remains unknown.

The second PCR ran roughly 6 to 11 cycles with a sample-barcoded 5' primer and J-beta primers. TCRdb called the 5' RACE reads again in MiXCR, with one record for every CDR3 protein. The table lists about 780,000 distinct CDR3 sequences, 35% to 50% of them singletons, with roughly 20% in the top ten. Isolation recovered at least 6.5 million PBMCs from every sample. The origin of this receptor is a man older than 75 in good health. Input material: blood. This chain uses TRBV7-3 with TRBJ2-3; TRBD2 matches 7 bases. Here the CDR3 reads CASSLAGVRDTQYF. The CDR3, as DNA: TGTGCCAGCAGCTTAGCGGGAGTCAGAGATACGCAGTATTTT.